The T cell receptor beta chain under discussion was sequenced for a study of blood T cell repertoires in COVID-19. Study information: PBMCs, B-cell-depleted T cells, or T cells were the source of the cDNA or gDNA that made up the material.

Generated by immunoSEQ multiplex PCR, the TCRdb table keeps only in-frame clones and is missing some. The sample lists roughly 73,000 clones, around nine tenths seen once, with about 1.5% in the top ten. With 5 bases removed from V and 2 bases from J, the gap between germline ends came to 7 bases. The CDR3 is 12 residues long. CDR1 is MDHEN and CDR2 is SYDVKM in the germline V gene. The V call is TRBV28, the J call TRBJ2-7, with D uncertain. The material sequenced was peripheral blood. This receptor was identified in a human donor in a cohort sampled during active COVID-19. CDR3 sequence reads: CASSADTYEQYF. In DNA, the CDR3 is TGTGCCAGCAGTGCCGACACCTACGAGCAGTACTTC.